This T cell receptor beta chain emerged from a study of response to subunit inactivated influenza vaccine. Regarding the study as a whole: A suggestion made by the authors is that each seasonal influenza vaccination recruits few new T cells.

Germline V lookup: CDR1 DFQATT, CDR2 SNEGSKA (reference sequence). Trimming removed 1 base at V and 3 bases at J, with 12 bases between. The CDR3 covers 14 residues. Comment on this clonotype: Its cognate antigen is unknown.

One entry per CDR3 protein, called by TCRdb with MiXCR from the RT-PCR reads. The sample lists approximately 480,000 distinct CDR3 sequences, 9.5% to 12% occurring once. The specimen was PBMCs from blood, collected about 6 weeks after vaccination. This receptor was identified in a man aged 50 or older who received an inactivated influenza vaccine. The gene calls are TRBV20-1 and TRBJ2-5; D assignment may be TRBD1 or TRBD2 (6 bases each). The DNA of the CDR3 is TGCAGTGCTAGAGTAGGGGGGTTTGAAGAGACCCAGTACTTC. This encodes CSARVGGFEETQYF.